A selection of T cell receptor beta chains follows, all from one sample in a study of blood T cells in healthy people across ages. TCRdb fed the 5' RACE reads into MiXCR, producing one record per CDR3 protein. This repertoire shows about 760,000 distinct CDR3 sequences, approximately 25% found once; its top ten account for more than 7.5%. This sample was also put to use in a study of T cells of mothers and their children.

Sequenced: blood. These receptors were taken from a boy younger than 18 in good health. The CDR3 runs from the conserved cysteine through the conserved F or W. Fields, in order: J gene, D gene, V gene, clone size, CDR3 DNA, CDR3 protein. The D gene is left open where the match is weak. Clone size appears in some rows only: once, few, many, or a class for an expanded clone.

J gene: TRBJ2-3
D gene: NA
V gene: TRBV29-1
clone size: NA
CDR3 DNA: TGCAGCGTTGAGGTTGGGGTAGGGAAAGGCCAGAGCACAGATACGCAGTATTTT
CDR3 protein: CSVEVGVGKGQSTDTQYF

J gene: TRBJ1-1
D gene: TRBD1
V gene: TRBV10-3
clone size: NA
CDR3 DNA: TGTGCCATCAGTGAGTTAGCCCTAATGGACAGGGGAGGGACCACTGAAGCTTTCTTT
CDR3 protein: CAISELALMDRGGTTEAFF

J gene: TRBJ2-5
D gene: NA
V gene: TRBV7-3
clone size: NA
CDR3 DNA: TGTGCCAGCAGCCGTAGCGCGGACCAAGAGACCCAGTACTTC
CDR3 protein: CASSRSADQETQYF

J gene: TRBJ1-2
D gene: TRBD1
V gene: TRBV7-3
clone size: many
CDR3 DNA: TGTGCCAGCAGCCTCAGCGGGCAGGGGGGGTATGGCTACACCTTC
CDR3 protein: CASSLSGQGGYGYTF

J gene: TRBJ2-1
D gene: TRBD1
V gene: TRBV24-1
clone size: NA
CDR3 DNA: TGTGCCACCAGTGGACAGGGGATAGCCTACAATGAGCAGTTCTTC
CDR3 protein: CATSGQGIAYNEQFF

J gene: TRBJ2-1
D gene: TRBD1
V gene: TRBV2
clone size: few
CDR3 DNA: TGTGCCAGCAGTGCTGAGACAGGGCGCCCCTACAATGAGCAGTTCTTC
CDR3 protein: CASSAETGRPYNEQFF

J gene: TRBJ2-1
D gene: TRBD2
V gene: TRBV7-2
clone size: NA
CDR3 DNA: TGTGCCAGCACCCTTCGACTAGCTTCCTACAATGAGCAGTTCTTC
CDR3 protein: CASTLRLASYNEQFF

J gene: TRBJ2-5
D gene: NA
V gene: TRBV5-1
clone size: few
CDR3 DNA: TGCGCCAGCAGCGGACTCGGGACTGGAAAAGAGACCCAGTACTTC
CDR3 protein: CASSGLGTGKETQYF

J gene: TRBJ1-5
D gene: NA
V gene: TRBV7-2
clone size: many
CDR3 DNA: TGTGCCAGCAGCTTAGGGGGGGCGCTTCAGCCCCAGCATTTT
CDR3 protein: CASSLGGALQPQHF

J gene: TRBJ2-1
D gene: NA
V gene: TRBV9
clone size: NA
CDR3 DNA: TGTGCCAGCAGCTCCACGGGAGTAGGCTCCTACAATGAGCAGTTCTTC
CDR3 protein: CASSSTGVGSYNEQFF

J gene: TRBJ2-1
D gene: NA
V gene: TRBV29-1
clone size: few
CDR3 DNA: TGCAGCGTCACGGTTGTAGCCTCCTACAATGAGCAGTTCTTC
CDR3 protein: CSVTVVASYNEQFF

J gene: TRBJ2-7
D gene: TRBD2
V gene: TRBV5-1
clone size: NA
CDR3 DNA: TGCGCCAGCAGCTGGACCGGACTAGCGGGAGGGACCTACGAGCAGTACTTC
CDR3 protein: CASSWTGLAGGTYEQYF

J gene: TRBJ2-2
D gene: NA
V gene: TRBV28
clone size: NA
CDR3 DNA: TGTGCCAGCAGTCTCGGGCCCCAGTGGGCCGGGGAGCTGTTTTTT
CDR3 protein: CASSLGPQWAGELFF

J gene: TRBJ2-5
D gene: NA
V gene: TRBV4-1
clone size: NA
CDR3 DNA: TGCGCCAGCAGCCATAGGTCGGGCGAATTGTACCAAGAGACCCAGTACTTC
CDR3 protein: CASSHRSGELYQETQYF

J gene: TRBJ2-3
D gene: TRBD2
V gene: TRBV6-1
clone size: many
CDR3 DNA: TGTGCCAGCAGTGGACTAGCGGGAGGGCCAGATACGCAGTATTTT
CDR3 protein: CASSGLAGGPDTQYF

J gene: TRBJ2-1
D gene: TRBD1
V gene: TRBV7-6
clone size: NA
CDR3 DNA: TGTGCCAGCAGCATCTCCGGGACAGGGAACAATGAGCAGTTCTTC
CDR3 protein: CASSISGTGNNEQFF

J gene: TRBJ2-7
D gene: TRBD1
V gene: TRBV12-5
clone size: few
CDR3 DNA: TGTGCTAGTGGTTTGATTACTTCGGGACAGAGGGACTACGAGCAGTACTTC
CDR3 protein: CASGLITSGQRDYEQYF

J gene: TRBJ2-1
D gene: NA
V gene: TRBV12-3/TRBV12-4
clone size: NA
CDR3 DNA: TGTGCCAGCAGTTTATCGGCGGGTGAGCAGTTCTTC
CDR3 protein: CASSLSAGEQFF

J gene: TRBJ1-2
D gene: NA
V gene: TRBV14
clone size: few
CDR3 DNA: TGTGCCAGCAGCCAAGGAGGTTGGGAAATCGGTGGCTACACCTTC
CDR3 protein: CASSQGGWEIGGYTF

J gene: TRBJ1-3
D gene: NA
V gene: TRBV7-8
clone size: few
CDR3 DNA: TGTGCCAGCAGCTTCGGACCGATCGAACCCTCTGGAAACACCATATATTTT
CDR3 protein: CASSFGPIEPSGNTIYF

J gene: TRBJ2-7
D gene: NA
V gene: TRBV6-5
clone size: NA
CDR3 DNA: TGTGCCAGCAGCCAAACGGACAGCTTGTCCTACGAGCAGTACTTC
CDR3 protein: CASSQTDSLSYEQYF

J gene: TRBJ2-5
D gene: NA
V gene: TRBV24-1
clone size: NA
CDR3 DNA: TGTGCCACCAGTGATTGGACGGAGCAAGAGACCCAGTACTTC
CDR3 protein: CATSDWTEQETQYF

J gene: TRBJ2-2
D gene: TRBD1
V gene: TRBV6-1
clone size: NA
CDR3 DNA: TGTGCCAGCAGTGAAGTTGCAGGGGGCCGCACCGGGGAGCTGTTTTTT
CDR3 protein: CASSEVAGGRTGELFF

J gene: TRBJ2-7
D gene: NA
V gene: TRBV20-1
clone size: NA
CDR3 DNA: TGCAGTGCTTTACAGGACTACGAGCAGTACTTC
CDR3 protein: CSALQDYEQYF

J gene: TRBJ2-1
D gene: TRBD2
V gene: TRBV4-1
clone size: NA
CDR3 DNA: TGCGCCAGCAGCCCTCGGACTAGCGGGAACGGTGAGCAGTTCTTC
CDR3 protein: CASSPRTSGNGEQFF

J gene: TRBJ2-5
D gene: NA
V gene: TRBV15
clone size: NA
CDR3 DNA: TGTGCCACCAGCAGAGATAGTAAATTTGGTGGGACTCCCCTCGAAGAGACCCAGTACTTC
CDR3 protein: CATSRDSKFGGTPLEETQYF

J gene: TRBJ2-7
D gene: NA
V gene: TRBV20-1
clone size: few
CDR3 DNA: TGCAGTGCCTCCACGCCCGGGACTGAGAACGAGCAGTACTTC
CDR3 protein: CSASTPGTENEQYF

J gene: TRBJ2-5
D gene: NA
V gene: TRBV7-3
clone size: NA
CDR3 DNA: TGTGCCAGCAGCTTGTTCGGGGGCAGCATAGAGACCCAGTACTTC
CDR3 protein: CASSLFGGSIETQYF

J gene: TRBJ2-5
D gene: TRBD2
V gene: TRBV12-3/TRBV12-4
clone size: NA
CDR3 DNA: TGTGCCAGCAGTCCGCCCCTAGCGGGATCTCTAGAGACCCAGTACTTC
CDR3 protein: CASSPPLAGSLETQYF

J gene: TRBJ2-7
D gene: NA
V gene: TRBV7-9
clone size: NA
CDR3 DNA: TGTGCCAGCAGCAGTACTTGGACGGTCTACGAGCAGTACTTC
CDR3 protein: CASSSTWTVYEQYF

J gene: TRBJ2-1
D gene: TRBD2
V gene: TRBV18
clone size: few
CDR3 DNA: TGTGCCAGCTCCCCAGGGAGGGCAGGGGAGCAGTTCTTC
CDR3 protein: CASSPGRAGEQFF

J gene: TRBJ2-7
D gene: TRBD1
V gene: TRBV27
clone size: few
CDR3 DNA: TGTGCCAGCAGTTATTCACAGGGGGCGAGCGAGCAGTACTTC
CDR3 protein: CASSYSQGASEQYF

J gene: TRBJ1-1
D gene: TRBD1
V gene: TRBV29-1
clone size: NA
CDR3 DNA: TGCAGCGTGCTCGGGGGGGAGGGGGCTCTTGGCACTGAAGCTTTCTTT
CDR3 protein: CSVLGGEGALGTEAFF

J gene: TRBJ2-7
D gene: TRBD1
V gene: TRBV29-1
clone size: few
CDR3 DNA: TGCAGCGTAGGGACAGGGAATGAGGTCTACGAGCAGTACTTC
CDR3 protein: CSVGTGNEVYEQYF

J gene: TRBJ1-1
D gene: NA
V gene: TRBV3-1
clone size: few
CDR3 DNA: TGTGCCAGCAGCCAAGAAGACCCTTGGGGAGCTTTCTTT
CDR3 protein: CASSQEDPWGAFF

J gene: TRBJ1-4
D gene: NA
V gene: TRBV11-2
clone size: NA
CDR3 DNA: TGTGCCAGCAGCTCCACAAACCTGGAGAATGAAAAACTGTTTTTT
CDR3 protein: CASSSTNLENEKLFF

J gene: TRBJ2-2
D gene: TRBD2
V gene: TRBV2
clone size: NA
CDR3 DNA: TGTGCCAGCAGCGGACTAGCGGGCTTGAACACCGGGGAGCTGTTTTTT
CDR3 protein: CASSGLAGLNTGELFF

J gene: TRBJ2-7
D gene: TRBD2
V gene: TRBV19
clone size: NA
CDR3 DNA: TGTGCCAGTAGTGTCCCCACTAGCGGGAGATTCTCAGAGCAGTACTTC
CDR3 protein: CASSVPTSGRFSEQYF

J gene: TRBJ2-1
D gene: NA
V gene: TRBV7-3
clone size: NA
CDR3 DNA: TGTGCCAGCAGCCCCGCCGTTCACAATGAGCAGTTCTTC
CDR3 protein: CASSPAVHNEQFF

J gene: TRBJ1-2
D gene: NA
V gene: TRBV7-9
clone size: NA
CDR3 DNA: TGTGCCAGCAGCGTCCGGGCCGATGACTATGGCTACACCTTC
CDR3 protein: CASSVRADDYGYTF